A single sample gave rise to the 19 T cell receptor beta chains below, sequenced in a study of cytomegalovirus exposure and HLA in healthy donors. Primers: 60 Vbeta forward and 13 Jbeta reverse. Sequenced by immunoSEQ multiplex PCR; TCRdb stores in-frame clones only, minus some. Its clone listing holds roughly 100,000 clones. The material sequenced was PBMCs. Every receptor here comes from a man aged 35 to 55 in good health and CMV-seronegative.

The chain recombines TRBV19 with TRBJ1-2; D is unclear. From germline, CDR1 is LNHDA and CDR2 SQIVND (reference sequence). The CDR3 is 15 amino acids. Between the trimmed V and J ends, which lost 3 bases and 5 bases, there was a span of 16 bases. The CDR3 sequence is CASSIRQPNRYGYTF. CDR3 nucleotides: TGTGCCAGTAGTATCAGGCAGCCAAACCGTTATGGCTACACCTTC.

V gene TRBV18 combines with J gene TRBJ2-7; D may be TRBD2 (7 bases). The ends were cut back, 6 bases at V and 3 bases at J, with 15 bases in the middle. The germline gives CDR1 KGHSH, CDR2 LQKENI. The CDR3 contains 14 residues. CDR3 loop: CASSPGASGYEQYF. The CDR3 DNA is TGTGCCAGCTCCCCAGGGGCTAGCGGCTACGAGCAGTACTTC.

The gene calls are TRBV10-1 and TRBJ2-1; a possible D gene is TRBD1 (5 bases). The CDR3 is 15 residues long. V was pared by 4 bases and J by 1 base, with 11 bases between. Germline-derived CDR1 and CDR2 are WNHNN and SYGVQD (reference sequence). For the CDR3, the DNA is TGCGCCAGCAGTGTCTTAAAGGGGTCCTACAATGAGCAGTTCTTC. Residues: CASSVLKGSYNEQFF.

The V gene is TRBV11-2, the J gene TRBJ1-1; D gene ambiguous. V lost 1 base, J lost 3 bases, and 18 bases lay in between. CDR3 length: 17 residues. The V gene's germline CDR1 is SGHAT and CDR2 FQNNGV. CDR3 DNA sequence: TGTGCCAGCAGCTTAGTAGATAGTGGCGCGGTGCACACTGAAGCTTTCTTT. Translated, it gives CASSLVDSGAVHTEAFF.

The rearrangement joins TRBV5-1 to TRBJ2-7, with TRBD1 matching 9 bases. Per germline, CDR1 SGHRS and CDR2 YFSETQ. The J segment lost 5 bases and the V segment lost 4 bases, leaving 7 bases of the junction unmatched. The CDR3 covers 14 residues. The DNA of the CDR3 is TGCGCCAGCAGCCACCTGGGACAGGGAGACGAGCAGTACTTC. Residues: CASSHLGQGDEQYF.

The chain couples TRBV15 to TRBJ2-4, with TRBD1 matching over 7 bases. Unmatched junction bases numbered 9, after V lost 1 base and J lost 0 bases. Per the germline V gene, CDR1 is LNHNV and CDR2 is YYDKDF (reference sequence). This CDR3 contains 18 residues. Here the CDR3 DNA reads TGTGCCACCAGCAGAGGGGGACAGAACGAACTAGCCAAAAACATTCAGTACTTC. Protein: CATSRGGQNELAKNIQYF.

The J gene is TRBJ2-4, the V gene TRBV6-5; 7 bases are shared with TRBD1. This CDR3 is 13 amino acids long. The V gene end was trimmed by 6 bases and the J gene end by 7 bases; junction bases not matched to a gene: 6. Looked up from germline, CDR1 is MNHEY and CDR2 is SVGAGI. The CDR3 region has the DNA TGTGCCAGCAGCCGACAGGGAACCAACATTCAGTACTTC. Protein: CASSRQGTNIQYF.

This chain joins TRBV19 and TRBJ1-1; no firm D call. Deletions cut 8 bases from V and 5 bases from J, with 9 bases between. The CDR3 is 11 residues long. Germline V gene data show CDR1 as LNHDA and CDR2 as SQIVND (reference sequence). The CDR3 region has the DNA TGTGCCAGTTCTGTGAGGACTGAAGCTTTCTTT. This translates into CASSVRTEAFF.

The J gene is TRBJ2-7, the V gene TRBV2, with D possibly matching TRBD1 (5 bases). V lost 7 bases, J lost 4 bases, and 11 bases lay in between. The CDR3 is 12 residues long. Germline lookup yields CDR1 SNHLY and CDR2 FYNNEI. The CDR3 loop is CASTQESYEQYF. CDR3 DNA: TGTGCCAGCACACAGGAGAGTTACGAGCAGTACTTC. The variable domain in full, completed from reference TRBV2 and TRBJ2-7, reads EPEVTQTPSHQVTQMGQEVILRCVPISNHLYFYWYRQILGQKVEFLVSFYNNEISEKSEIFDDQFSVERPDGSNFTLKIRSTKLEDSAMYFCASTQESYEQYFGPGTRLTVT.

The V and J genes are TRBV30 and TRBJ1-3; TRBD1 matches 12 bases. There are 15 residues in the CDR3. The germline V gene encodes CDR1 GTSNPN and CDR2 SVGIG (reference sequence). Unmatched junction bases numbered 0, after V lost 3 bases and J lost 0 bases. The CDR3 loop is CAWRGQGASGNTIYF. For the CDR3, the DNA is TGTGCCTGGAGGGGACAGGGGGCCTCTGGAAACACCATATATTTT.

In DNA form, the CDR3 reads TGTGCCAGCAGTTACGCGGGCAAGTCTGAAGCTTTCTTT. Protein product: CASSYAGKSEAFF. V usage is TRBV6-5 and J usage is TRBJ1-1, with D hard to call. Looked up from germline, CDR1 is MNHEY and CDR2 is SVGAGI. V was pared by 2 bases and J by 6 bases, with 10 bases between. The CDR3 runs 13 residues.

The V and J genes are TRBV4-2 and TRBJ1-1, with 7 bases lining up with TRBD1. The CDR3 is 13 residues long. J lost 8 bases, V lost 4 bases, and 7 bases had no gene match. Germline V gene lookup returns CDR1 LGHNA and CDR2 YNFKEQ. The CDR3 DNA follows: TGTGCCAGCAGCCGGCCGAGACAGGGAGAAGCTTTCTTT. It encodes CASSRPRQGEAFF.

The rearrangement links TRBV7-2 to TRBJ2-7; 16 bases line up with TRBD2. The CDR3 spans 17 residues. CDR1 is SGHTA and CDR2 is FQGNSA in the germline V gene. The trim removed 5 bases at V and 3 bases at J, leaving 7 bases unmatched. The CDR3 protein is CASSPTGTSGGVYEQYF. CDR3 DNA sequence: TGTGCCAGCAGCCCCACAGGGACTAGCGGGGGGGTCTACGAGCAGTACTTC.

The J gene is TRBJ2-2, the V gene TRBV7-9; D perhaps matches TRBD1 (7 bases). In germline, CDR1 is SEHNR, CDR2 FQNEAQ (reference sequence). Deletions cut 5 bases from V and 2 bases from J, with 12 bases between. The CDR3 is made up of 15 amino acids. In DNA, the CDR3 is TGTGCCAGCAGCAGTCAGGGGGGCAACACCGGGGAGCTGTTTTTT. Translated, it gives CASSSQGGNTGELFF.

The V gene is TRBV28, the J gene TRBJ2-7, with 13 bases matching TRBD2. This CDR3 is built from 16 residues. The V gene's germline CDR1 is MDHEN and CDR2 SYDVKM. V gave up 8 bases and J gave up 0 bases; unmatched junction bases: 7. As DNA, the CDR3 is TGTGCCAGCGCATCGGGACTAGCGGGACGCTCCTACGAGCAGTACTTC. Translation: CASASGLAGRSYEQYF.

The V gene is TRBV7-9, the J gene TRBJ2-5; possibly TRBD2 for D (5 bases). The CDR3 length is 15 residues. Germline values: CDR1 SEHNR, CDR2 FQNEAQ (reference sequence). V was cut by 5 bases and J by 1 base, with 14 bases left in between. The CDR3 spells CASSKSLVLQETQYF. Written as DNA, the CDR3 is TGTGCCAGCAGCAAATCACTAGTACTCCAAGAGACCCAGTACTTC.

This sequence joins TRBV5-8 and TRBJ2-2; D is possibly TRBD1 (5 bases). The germline V gene has CDR1 SGHTS and CDR2 YDEGEE. The CDR3 is made up of 13 amino acids. The germline V and J ends were trimmed by 4 bases and 4 bases, with 8 bases remaining between them. CDR3 loop: CASSIRGTGELFF. CDR3 bases: TGTGCCAGCAGCATAAGGGGCACCGGGGAGCTGTTTTTT.

V and J are TRBV29-1 and TRBJ2-7; D perhaps matches TRBD1 (6 bases). Trimming pared 8 bases from V and 6 bases from J, leaving 14 bases between. In germline, CDR1 is SQVTM, CDR2 ANQGSEA. The CDR3 is 11 residues long. This CDR3 reads CSTWTVGEQYF. The CDR3 DNA is TGCAGCACCTGGACAGTCGGCGAGCAGTACTTC.

The genes are TRBV7-9 and TRBJ1-5, with TRBD1 matching 8 bases. V gave up 5 bases and J gave up 8 bases; unmatched junction bases: 11. Per the germline V gene, CDR1 is SEHNR and CDR2 is FQNEAQ (reference sequence). The CDR3 consists of 15 residues. The CDR3 nucleotides are TGTGCCAGCAGCCACGGACAGGGTAAGGAAAAGCCCCAGCATTTT. Its translation: CASSHGQGKEKPQHF.